The 16 T cell receptor beta chains in this list originate from one sample, sequenced in a study of blood T cells in healthy people across ages. Next came a second PCR, run for about 7 to 11 cycles, which used a sample-barcoded 5' primer along with a J-beta primer mix. TCRdb analysed the 5' RACE reads with MiXCR anew, one entry per CDR3 protein. This sample has 710,000 or so distinct CDR3 sequences, with about 32% found just once. The sequenced sample consisted of blood. The receptor set was obtained from an elderly woman in good health.

At least ten counts were recorded for this clonotype. This sequence joins TRBV7-3 and TRBJ2-1; TRBD1 might be the D (6 bases). V shed 4 bases and J shed 0 bases, with 7 bases lying between them. Germline V lookup: CDR1 SGHTA, CDR2 FQGTGA. CDR3 length: 14 amino acids. The chain's CDR3 is CASSSDSSYNEQFF. The DNA of the CDR3 is TGTGCCAGCAGCTCGGACAGCTCCTACAATGAGCAGTTCTTC.

Of note for this clonotype: A read error may be the cause here, since a much bigger clone is one base away. V is TRBV7-7 and J is TRBJ2-5; D gene ambiguous. Germline assignment: CDR1 SSHAT and CDR2 FNYEAQ (reference sequence). The length of the CDR3 is 14 residues. V was shortened by 3 bases and J by 11 bases, with 19 bases between the two germline ends. The CDR3 region has the DNA TGTGCCAGCAGCTTGATGACTTATGACGATGAGCAGTACTTC. Amino acids: CASSLMTYDDEQYF.

Regarding this clonotype: A read error may explain this, as a much larger clone is one base away. The chain has TRBV9 and TRBJ1-6; TRBD1 is a possible D gene (6 bases). Germline CDR1 SGDLS, CDR2 YYNGEE. The CDR3 contains 15 residues. CDR3 in DNA: TGTGCCAGCAGCGTAGGTCTGGACAGAAATTCACCCCGCCACTTT. Its protein is CASSVGLDRNSPRHF.

Turning to this clonotype: A much larger clone is a single base away; this may be a read error. The V and J genes are TRBV29-1 and TRBJ2-3; 8 bases align to TRBD2. Germline CDR1 reads SQVTM; CDR2 reads ANQGSEA. The CDR3 is made up of 12 amino acids. CDR3: CSARGVTDTRYF. CDR3 sequence (DNA): TGCAGCGCGCGGGGGGTCACAGATACGCGGTATTTT.

This clonotype was counted a few times. A much larger clone lies one base from this, so it may be a read error. J is TRBJ2-1 and V is TRBV7-7; 10 nucleotides align to TRBD1. This CDR3 has 15 amino acids. Germline V gives CDR1 SSHAT, CDR2 FNYEAQ (reference sequence). CDR3 amino acids: CASSLGGTGAETQFF. The CDR3 DNA reads as TGTGCTAGCAGCTTAGGAGGGACAGGGGCGGAGACCCAGTTCTTC.

J is TRBJ1-5 and V is TRBV2; D remains unclear. CDR1 is SNHLY, CDR2 FYNNEI, per germline. The CDR3 contains 15 residues. V was shortened by 6 bases and J by 4 bases, with 16 bases between the two germline ends. CDR3 coding DNA: TGTGCCAGCAGCCTAAGGACGACGCAAAATCAGCCCCAGCATTTT. Encoded protein: CASSLRTTQNQPQHF.

This clonotype was observed a few times. This may be a read error, as it is one base from a much larger clone. The chain uses TRBV7-2 and TRBJ2-4; no clear D gene. V shed 1 base and J shed 15 bases, with 19 bases lying between them. This CDR3 has 14 amino acids. CDR1 and CDR2 from the germline V gene are SGHTA and FQGNSA. CDR3 in amino acids: CASSLVGDRYERYF. The CDR3, as DNA: TGTGCCAGCAGCTTAGTTGGGGATCGCTACGAGCGGTACTTC.

This clonotype was found many times. The CDR3 DNA is TGTGCCACCAGCAGAGATTCGGGCAGCCACTACGAGCAGTACTTC. Protein product: CATSRDSGSHYEQYF. The chain couples TRBV15 to TRBJ2-7; D ambiguous. The CDR3 has 15 residues. Per the germline V gene, CDR1 is LNHNV and CDR2 is YYDKDF (reference sequence). The V end lost 0 bases, the J end lost 3 bases, and 12 bases lay between the germline ends. Full variable domain (outside the CDR3, taken from reference TRBV15 and TRBJ2-7): DAMVIQNPRYQVTQFGKPVTLSCSQTLNHNVMYWYQQKSSQAPKLLFHYYDKDFNNEADTPDNFQSRRPNTSFCFLDIRSPGLGDTAMYLCATSRDSGSHYEQYFGPGTRLTVT.

The table lists this clonotype with many counts. V is TRBV5-1 and J is TRBJ2-1; 13 nucleotides line up with TRBD2. Losses at the gene ends were 1 base for V and 10 bases for J; bases not matched to a gene: 5. Germline CDR1 and CDR2: SGHRS and YFSETQ. CDR3 size: 15 residues. The CDR3 is CASSLTSGGAREQFF. The CDR3 DNA follows: TGCGCCAGCAGCTTGACTAGCGGGGGGGCCAGAGAGCAGTTCTTC.

This clonotype was seen many times. The chain links TRBV20-1 to TRBJ2-5; D unresolved. CDR1 DFQATT and CDR2 SNEGSKA come from the germline V gene (reference sequence). The CDR3 is 13 residues long. Between the trimmed V and J ends, which lost 4 bases and 5 bases, there was a span of 14 bases. The CDR3 loop is CSAIAPWRETQYF. The CDR3 nucleotides read TGCAGTGCTATAGCCCCATGGCGGGAGACCCAGTACTTC.

Worth noting for this clonotype: The junction shows a germline mismatch at one end, possibly a read error. The chain employs TRBV3-1 and TRBJ2-1, with D uncertain. The CDR3 is made up of 15 amino acids. From germline, CDR1 is LGHDT and CDR2 YNNKEL (reference sequence). CDR3 protein: CASTNLPRFYSEQFF. The CDR3 nucleotides are TGTGCCAGCACTAATTTACCAAGGTTCTACAGTGAGCAGTTCTTC.

J is TRBJ2-5 and V is TRBV9, with TRBD2 identical over 8 bases. CDR3 length: 16 residues. From germline, CDR1 is SGDLS and CDR2 YYNGEE. V was pared by 4 bases and J by 1 base, with 9 bases of the junction left unmatched. The CDR3 nucleotides are TGTGCCAGCAGCCCTAGTCGGGCGGGGGGCCAAGAGACCCAGTACTTC. The encoded protein is CASSPSRAGGQETQYF.

The rearrangement uses TRBV6-2 or TRBV6-3 and TRBJ1-5, with 8 bases fitting TRBD1. The CDR3 has 16 amino acids. With 5 bases clipped from V and 2 bases from J, the junction kept 8 bases outside the gene matches. Per the germline V gene, CDR1 is MNHEY and CDR2 is SVGEGT. This CDR3 reads CASSHGQGGRNQPQHF. The CDR3 DNA follows: TGTGCCAGCAGTCACGGACAGGGTGGGCGCAATCAGCCCCAGCATTTT.

Notes on this clonotype: An end of the junction differs from the germline gene, which may be a read error. The chain joins TRBV29-1 to TRBJ2-5, with unresolved D. This CDR3 contains 11 residues. Germline V gene data show CDR1 as SQVTM and CDR2 as ANQGSEA. The CDR3, as DNA: TGCAGTGTTGTTTTTAGGGAGACCCAGTACTTC. Encoded protein: CSVVFRETQYF.

This clonotype was picked up many times. The V gene is TRBV5-6, the J gene TRBJ2-1; 8 bases agree with TRBD1. CDR3 length: 17 amino acids. Germline V gives CDR1 SGHDT, CDR2 YYEEEE. J was trimmed by 2 bases and V by 4 bases; bases with no gene match: 11. DNA of the CDR3: TGTGCCAGCAGCACCGTCGGGACAGGTATTACCTACAATGAGCAGTTCTTC. Translating gives CASSTVGTGITYNEQFF. Full variable domain (missing parts from reference TRBV5-6 and TRBJ2-1): DAGVTQSPTHLIKTRGQQVTLRCSPKSGHDTVSWYQQALGQGPQFIFQYYEEEERQRGNFPDRFSGHQFPNYSSELNVNALLLGDSALYLCASSTVGTGITYNEQFFGPGTRLTVL.

The chain is built from TRBV6-6 and TRBJ1-1; possible D gene TRBD1, 5 bases. CDR1 is MNHNY and CDR2 is SVGAGI in the germline V gene (reference sequence). Trimming took 0 bases from V and 3 from J, leaving 8 bases between them. The CDR3 loop spans 14 amino acids. The CDR3: CASSYSGEDTEAFF. In DNA, the CDR3 is TGTGCCAGCAGTTACTCAGGGGAGGACACTGAAGCTTTCTTT.